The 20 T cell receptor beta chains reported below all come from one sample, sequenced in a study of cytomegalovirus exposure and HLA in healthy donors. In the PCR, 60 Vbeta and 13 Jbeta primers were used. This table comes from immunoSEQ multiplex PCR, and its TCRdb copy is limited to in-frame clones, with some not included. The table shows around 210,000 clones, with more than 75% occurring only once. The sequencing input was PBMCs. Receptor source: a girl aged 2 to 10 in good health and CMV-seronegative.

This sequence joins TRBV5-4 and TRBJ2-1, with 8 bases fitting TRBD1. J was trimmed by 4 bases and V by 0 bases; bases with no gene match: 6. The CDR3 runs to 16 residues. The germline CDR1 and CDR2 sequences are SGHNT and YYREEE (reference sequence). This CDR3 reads CASSLDADRAYNEQFF. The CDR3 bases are TGTGCCAGCAGCTTGGATGCGGACAGGGCGTACAATGAGCAGTTCTTC.

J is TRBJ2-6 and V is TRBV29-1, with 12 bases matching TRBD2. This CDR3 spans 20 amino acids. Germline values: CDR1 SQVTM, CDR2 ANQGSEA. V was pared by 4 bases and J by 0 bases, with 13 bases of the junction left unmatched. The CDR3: CSVGPATSGSPLSGANVLTF. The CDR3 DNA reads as TGCAGCGTTGGCCCGGCGACTAGCGGGAGCCCCCTCTCTGGGGCCAACGTCCTGACTTTC.

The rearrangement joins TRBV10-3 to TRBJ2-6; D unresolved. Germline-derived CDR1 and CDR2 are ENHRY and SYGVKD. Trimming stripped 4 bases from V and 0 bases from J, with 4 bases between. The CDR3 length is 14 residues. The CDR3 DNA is TGTGCCATCAGTGGTCACTCTGGGGCCAACGTCCTGACTTTC. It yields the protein CAISGHSGANVLTF.

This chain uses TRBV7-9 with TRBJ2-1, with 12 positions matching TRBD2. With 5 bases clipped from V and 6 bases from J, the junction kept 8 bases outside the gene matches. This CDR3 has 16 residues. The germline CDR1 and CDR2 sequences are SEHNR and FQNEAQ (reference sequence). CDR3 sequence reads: CASSLIGTSGLNEQFF. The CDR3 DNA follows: TGTGCCAGCAGCCTCATTGGGACTAGCGGGCTCAATGAGCAGTTCTTC.

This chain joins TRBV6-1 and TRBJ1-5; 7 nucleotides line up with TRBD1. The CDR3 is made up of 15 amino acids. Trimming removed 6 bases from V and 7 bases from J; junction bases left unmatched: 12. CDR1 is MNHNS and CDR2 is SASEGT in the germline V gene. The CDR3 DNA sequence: TGTGCCAGCAGGCGACGACAGGGTGAGGGCCAGCCCCAGCATTTT. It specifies CASRRRQGEGQPQHF.

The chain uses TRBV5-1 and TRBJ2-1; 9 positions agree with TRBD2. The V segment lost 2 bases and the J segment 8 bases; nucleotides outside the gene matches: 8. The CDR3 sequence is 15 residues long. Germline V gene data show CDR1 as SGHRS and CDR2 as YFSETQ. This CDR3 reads CASSLAGGGSDEQFF. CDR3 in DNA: TGCGCCAGCAGCTTAGCGGGAGGAGGTAGCGATGAGCAGTTCTTC.

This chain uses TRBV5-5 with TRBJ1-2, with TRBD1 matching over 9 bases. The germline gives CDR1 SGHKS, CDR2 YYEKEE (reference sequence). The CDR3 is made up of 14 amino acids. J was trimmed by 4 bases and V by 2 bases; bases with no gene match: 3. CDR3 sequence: CASSLQGAFYGYTF. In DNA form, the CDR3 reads TGTGCCAGCAGCTTACAGGGGGCCTTCTATGGCTACACCTTC.

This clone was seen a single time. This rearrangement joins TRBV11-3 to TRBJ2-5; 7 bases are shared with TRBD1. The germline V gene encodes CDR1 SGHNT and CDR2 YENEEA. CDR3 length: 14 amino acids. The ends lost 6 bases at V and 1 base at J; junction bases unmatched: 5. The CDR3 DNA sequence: TGTGCCAGCAGTCAATCAGGGGGCCAAGAGACCCAGTACTTC. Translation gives CASSQSGGQETQYF.

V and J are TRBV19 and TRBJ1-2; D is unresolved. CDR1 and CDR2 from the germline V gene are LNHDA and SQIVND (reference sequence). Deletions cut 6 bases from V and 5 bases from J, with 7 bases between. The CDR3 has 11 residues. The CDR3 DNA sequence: TGTGCCAGTAGGGAGGGTTATGGCTACACCTTC. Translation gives CASREGYGYTF.

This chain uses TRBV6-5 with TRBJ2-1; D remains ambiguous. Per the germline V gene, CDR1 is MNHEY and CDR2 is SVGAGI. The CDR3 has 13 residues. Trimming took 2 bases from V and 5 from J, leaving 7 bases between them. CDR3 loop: CASSYEANNEQFF. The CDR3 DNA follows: TGTGCCAGCAGTTACGAGGCAAACAATGAGCAGTTCTTC.

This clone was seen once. The CDR3: CASSDAGQGYEQYF. As DNA, the CDR3 is TGTGCCAGCAGTGACGCGGGACAGGGTTACGAGCAGTACTTC. This sequence joins TRBV2 and TRBJ2-7; 9 bases line up with TRBD1. Per the germline V gene, CDR1 is SNHLY and CDR2 is FYNNEI. The CDR3 length is 14 residues. V lost 3 bases to trimming and J lost 4 bases; unmatched junction nucleotides: 4.

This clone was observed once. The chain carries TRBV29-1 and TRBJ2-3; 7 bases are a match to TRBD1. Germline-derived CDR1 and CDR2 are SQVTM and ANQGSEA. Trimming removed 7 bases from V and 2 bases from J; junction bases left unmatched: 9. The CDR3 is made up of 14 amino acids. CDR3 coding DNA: TGCAGCGCGGTCACAGGGGCGAACACAGATACGCAGTATTTT. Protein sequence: CSAVTGANTDTQYF.

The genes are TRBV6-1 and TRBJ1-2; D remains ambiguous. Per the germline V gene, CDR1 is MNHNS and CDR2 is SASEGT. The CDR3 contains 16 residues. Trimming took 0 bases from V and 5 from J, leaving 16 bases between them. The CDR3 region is CASSEAWGGYSYGYTF. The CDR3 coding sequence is TGTGCCAGCAGTGAAGCCTGGGGAGGCTATTCTTATGGCTACACCTTC.

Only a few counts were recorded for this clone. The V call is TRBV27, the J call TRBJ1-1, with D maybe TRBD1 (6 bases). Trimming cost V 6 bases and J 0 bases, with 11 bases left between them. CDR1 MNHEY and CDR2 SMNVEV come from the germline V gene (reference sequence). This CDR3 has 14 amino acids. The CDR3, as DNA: TGTGCCAGCAGCCGAACAGGGTTGAACACTGAAGCTTTCTTT. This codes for CASSRTGLNTEAFF.

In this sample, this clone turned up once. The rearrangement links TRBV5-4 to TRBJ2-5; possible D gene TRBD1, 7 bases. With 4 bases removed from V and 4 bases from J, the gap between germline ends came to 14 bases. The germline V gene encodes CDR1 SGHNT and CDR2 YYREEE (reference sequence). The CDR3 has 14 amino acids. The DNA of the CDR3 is TGTGCCAGCAGCCAACCTCAGGGGGGAGAGACCCAGTACTTC. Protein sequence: CASSQPQGGETQYF.

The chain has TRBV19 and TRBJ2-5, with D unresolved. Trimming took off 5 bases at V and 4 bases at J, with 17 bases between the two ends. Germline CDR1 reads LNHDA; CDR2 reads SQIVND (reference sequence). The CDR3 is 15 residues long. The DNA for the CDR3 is TGTGCCAGTAGTCATGGAGTCGTTGGGTTAGAGACCCAGTACTTC. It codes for CASSHGVVGLETQYF.

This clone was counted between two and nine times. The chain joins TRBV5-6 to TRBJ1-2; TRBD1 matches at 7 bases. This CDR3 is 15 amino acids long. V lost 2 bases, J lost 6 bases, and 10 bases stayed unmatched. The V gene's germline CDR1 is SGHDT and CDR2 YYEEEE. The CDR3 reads CASSFSPRGYDGYTF. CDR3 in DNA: TGTGCCAGCAGCTTCAGTCCCAGGGGGTATGATGGCTACACCTTC. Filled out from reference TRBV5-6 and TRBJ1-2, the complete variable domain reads DAGVTQSPTHLIKTRGQQVTLRCSPKSGHDTVSWYQQALGQGPQFIFQYYEEEERQRGNFPDRFSGHQFPNYSSELNVNALLLGDSALYLCASSFSPRGYDGYTFGSGTRLTVV.

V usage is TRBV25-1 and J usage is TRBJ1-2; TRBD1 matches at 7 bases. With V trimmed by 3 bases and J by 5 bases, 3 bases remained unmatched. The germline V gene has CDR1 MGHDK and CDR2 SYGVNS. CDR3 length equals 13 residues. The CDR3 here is CASSDRGRYGYTF. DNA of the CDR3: TGTGCCAGCAGTGACAGGGGGAGGTATGGCTACACCTTC.

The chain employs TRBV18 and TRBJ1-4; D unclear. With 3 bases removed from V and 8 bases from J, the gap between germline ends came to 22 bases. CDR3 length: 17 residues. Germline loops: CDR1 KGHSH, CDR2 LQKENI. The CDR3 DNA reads TGTGCCAGCTCACCCCGATCCGGGCCCCCTAGCTCCGAAAAACTGTTTTTT. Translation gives CASSPRSGPPSSEKLFF.

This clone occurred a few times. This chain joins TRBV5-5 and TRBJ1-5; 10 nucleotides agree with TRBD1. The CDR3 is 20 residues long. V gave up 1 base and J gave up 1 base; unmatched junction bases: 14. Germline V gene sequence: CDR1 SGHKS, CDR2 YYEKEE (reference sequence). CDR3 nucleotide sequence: TGTGCCAGCAGCTTGCGGGACAGGGGAAAAGCCGATTTAAGCAATCAGCCCCAGCATTTT. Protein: CASSLRDRGKADLSNQPQHF.